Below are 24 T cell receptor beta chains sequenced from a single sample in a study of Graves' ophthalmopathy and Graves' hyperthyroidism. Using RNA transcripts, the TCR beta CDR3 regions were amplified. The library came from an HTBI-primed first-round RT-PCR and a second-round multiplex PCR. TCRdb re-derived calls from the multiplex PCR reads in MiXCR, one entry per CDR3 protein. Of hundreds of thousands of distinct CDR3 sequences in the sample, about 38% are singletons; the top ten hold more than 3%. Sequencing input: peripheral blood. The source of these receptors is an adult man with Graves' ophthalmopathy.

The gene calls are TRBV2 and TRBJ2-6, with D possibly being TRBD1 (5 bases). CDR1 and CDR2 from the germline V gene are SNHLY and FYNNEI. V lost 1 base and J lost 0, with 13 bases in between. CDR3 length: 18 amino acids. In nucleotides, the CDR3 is TGTGCCAGCAGTGAAGGAGACAGTTTGATCTCTGGGGCCAACGTCCTGACTTTC. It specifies CASSEGDSLISGANVLTF. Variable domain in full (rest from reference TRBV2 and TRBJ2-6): EPEVTQTPSHQVTQMGQEVILRCVPISNHLYFYWYRQILGQKVEFLVSFYNNEISEKSEIFDDQFSVERPDGSNFTLKIRSTKLEDSAMYFCASSEGDSLISGANVLTFGAGSRLTVL.

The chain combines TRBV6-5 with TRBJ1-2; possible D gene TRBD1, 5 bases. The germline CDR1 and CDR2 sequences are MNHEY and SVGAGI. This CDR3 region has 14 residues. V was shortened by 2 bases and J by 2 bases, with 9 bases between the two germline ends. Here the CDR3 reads CASSYRAGNYGYTF. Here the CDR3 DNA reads TGTGCCAGCAGTTACAGGGCAGGGAACTATGGCTACACCTTC.

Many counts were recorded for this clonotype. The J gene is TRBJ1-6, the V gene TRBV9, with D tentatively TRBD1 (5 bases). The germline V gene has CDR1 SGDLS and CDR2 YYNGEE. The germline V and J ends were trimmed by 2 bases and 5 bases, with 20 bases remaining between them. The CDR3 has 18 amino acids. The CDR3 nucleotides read TGTGCCAGCAGCGTGAGTGTTGGGGGTCCCGGGAATAATTCACCCCTCCACTTT. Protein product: CASSVSVGGPGNNSPLHF.

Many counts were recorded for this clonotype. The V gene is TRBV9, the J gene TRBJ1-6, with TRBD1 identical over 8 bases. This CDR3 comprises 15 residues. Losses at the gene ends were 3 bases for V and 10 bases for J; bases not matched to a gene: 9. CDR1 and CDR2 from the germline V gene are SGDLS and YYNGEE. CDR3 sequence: CASSAMGDRGSPLHF. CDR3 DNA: TGTGCCAGCAGCGCCATGGGAGACAGGGGATCACCCCTCCACTTT.

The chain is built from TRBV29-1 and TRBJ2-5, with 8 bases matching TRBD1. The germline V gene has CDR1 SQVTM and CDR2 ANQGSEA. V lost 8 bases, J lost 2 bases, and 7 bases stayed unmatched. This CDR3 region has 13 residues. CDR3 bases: TGCAGCCGCTCGACAGGGGATCAAGAGACCCAGTACTTC. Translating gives CSRSTGDQETQYF.

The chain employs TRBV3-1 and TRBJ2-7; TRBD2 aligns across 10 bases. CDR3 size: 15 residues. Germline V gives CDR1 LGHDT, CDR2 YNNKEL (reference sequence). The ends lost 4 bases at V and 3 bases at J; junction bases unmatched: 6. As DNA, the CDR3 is TGTGCCAGCAGCCTCTATCTAGCGGGAGACTACGAGCAGTACTTC. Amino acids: CASSLYLAGDYEQYF.

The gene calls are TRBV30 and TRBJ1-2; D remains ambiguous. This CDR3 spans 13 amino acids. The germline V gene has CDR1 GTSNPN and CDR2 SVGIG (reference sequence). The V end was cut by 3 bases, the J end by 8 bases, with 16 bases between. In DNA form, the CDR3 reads TGTGCCTGGAGCGAGGCCGAGAAAAAAGGCTACACCTTC. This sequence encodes CAWSEAEKKGYTF.

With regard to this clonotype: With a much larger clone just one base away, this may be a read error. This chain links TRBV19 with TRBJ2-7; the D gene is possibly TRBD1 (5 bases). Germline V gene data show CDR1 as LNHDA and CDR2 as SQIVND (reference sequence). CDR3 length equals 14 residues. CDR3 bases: TGTGCCAGTAGTATAGGCCCAGGGCTATACGGGCAGTACTTC. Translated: CASSIGPGLYGQYF.

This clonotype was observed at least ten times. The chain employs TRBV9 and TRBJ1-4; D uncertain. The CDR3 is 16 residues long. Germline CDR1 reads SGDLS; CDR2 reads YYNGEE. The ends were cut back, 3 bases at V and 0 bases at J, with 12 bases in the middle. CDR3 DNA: TGTGCCAGCAGCGCGGATGGACCAACAACTAATGAAAAACTGTTTTTT. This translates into CASSADGPTTNEKLFF.

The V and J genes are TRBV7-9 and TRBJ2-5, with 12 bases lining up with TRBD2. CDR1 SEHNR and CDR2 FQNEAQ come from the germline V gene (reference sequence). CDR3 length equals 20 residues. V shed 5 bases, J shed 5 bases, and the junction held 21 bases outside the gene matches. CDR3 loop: CASSQDGGGLAGGPRETQYF. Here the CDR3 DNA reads TGTGCCAGCAGCCAAGACGGGGGTGGTCTAGCGGGAGGGCCGAGGGAGACCCAGTACTTC.

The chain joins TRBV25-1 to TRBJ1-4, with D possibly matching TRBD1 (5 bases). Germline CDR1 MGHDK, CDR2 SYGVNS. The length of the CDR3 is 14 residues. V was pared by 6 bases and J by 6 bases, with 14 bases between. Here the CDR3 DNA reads TGTGCCAGCAGAGATAGCAGGGCACATGAAAAACTGTTTTTT. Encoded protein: CASRDSRAHEKLFF.

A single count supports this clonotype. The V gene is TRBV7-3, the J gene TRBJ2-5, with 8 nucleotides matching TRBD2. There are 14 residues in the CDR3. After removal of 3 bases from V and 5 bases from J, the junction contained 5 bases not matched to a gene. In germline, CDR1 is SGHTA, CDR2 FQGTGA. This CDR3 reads CASSLDSGTETQYF. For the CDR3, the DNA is TGTGCCAGCAGCTTGGATAGCGGGACGGAGACCCAGTACTTC.

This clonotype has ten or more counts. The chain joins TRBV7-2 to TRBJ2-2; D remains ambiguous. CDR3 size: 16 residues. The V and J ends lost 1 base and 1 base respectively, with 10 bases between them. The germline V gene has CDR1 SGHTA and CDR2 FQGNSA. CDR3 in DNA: TGTGCCAGCAGCTTAGGCTCCTACGGGAACACCGGGGAGCTGTTTTTT. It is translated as CASSLGSYGNTGELFF.

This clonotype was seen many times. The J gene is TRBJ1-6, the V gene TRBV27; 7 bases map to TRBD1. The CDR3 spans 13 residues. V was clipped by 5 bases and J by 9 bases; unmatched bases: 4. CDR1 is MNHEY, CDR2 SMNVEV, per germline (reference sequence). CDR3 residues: CASSPQGSSPLHF. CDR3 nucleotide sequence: TGTGCCAGCAGTCCACAGGGGTCTTCACCCCTCCACTTT.

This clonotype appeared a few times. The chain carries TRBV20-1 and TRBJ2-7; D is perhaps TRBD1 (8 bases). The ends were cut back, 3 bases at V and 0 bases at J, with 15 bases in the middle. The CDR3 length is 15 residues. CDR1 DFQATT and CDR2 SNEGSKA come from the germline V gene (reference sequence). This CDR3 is CSASLQGGTSYEQYF. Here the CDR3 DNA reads TGCAGTGCTAGCTTACAGGGGGGGACCTCCTACGAGCAGTACTTC.

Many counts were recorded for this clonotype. The CDR3 DNA sequence: TGCGCCAGCAGCCAGGACAGGGCTAGGAGGGAAAAACTGTTTTTT. It specifies CASSQDRARREKLFF. The V gene is TRBV5-1, the J gene TRBJ1-4; 8 positions agree with TRBD1. In germline, CDR1 is SGHRS, CDR2 YFSETQ. Losses at the gene ends were 4 bases for V and 8 bases for J; bases not matched to a gene: 10. CDR3 length: 15 residues.

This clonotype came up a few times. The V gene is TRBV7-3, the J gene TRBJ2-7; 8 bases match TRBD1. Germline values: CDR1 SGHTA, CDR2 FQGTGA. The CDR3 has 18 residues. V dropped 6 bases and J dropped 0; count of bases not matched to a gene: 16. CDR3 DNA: TGTGCCAGCAGTAAATTCGGCCCGGACAGGGCGTCCTCCTACGAGCAGTACTTC. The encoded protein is CASSKFGPDRASSYEQYF.

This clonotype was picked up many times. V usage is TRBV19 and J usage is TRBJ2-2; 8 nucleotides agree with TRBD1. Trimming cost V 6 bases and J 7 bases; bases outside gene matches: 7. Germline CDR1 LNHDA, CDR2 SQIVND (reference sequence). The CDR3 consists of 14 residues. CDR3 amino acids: CASSPGQGGGELFF. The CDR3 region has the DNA TGTGCCAGTAGCCCCGGACAGGGTGGCGGGGAGCTGTTTTTT.

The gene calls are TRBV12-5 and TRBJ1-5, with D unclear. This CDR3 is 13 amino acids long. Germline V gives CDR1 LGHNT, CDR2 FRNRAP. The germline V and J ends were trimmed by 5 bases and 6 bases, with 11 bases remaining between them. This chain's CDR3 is CASGETGIQPQHF. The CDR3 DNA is TGTGCTAGTGGTGAAACCGGGATTCAGCCCCAGCATTTT.

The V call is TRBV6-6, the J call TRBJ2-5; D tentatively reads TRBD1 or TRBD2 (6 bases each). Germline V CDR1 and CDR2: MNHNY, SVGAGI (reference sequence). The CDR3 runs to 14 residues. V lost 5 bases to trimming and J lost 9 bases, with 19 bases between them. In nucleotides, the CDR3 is TGTGCCAGCAGTGAAGAGGGGGGCCCACGGGCCCAGTACTTC. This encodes CASSEEGGPRAQYF.

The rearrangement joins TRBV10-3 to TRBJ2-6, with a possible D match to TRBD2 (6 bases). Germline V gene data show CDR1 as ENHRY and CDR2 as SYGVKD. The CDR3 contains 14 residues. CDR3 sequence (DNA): TGTGCACGGGACGGGGGAAAAGGGGCCAACGTCCTGACTTTC. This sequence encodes CARDGGKGANVLTF.

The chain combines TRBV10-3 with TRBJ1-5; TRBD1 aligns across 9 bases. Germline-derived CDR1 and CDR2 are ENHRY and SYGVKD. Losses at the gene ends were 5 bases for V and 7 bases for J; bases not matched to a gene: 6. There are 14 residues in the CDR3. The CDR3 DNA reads TGTGCCATCAGTAAGGGGACAGGGCACCAGCCCCAGCATTTT. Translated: CAISKGTGHQPQHF.

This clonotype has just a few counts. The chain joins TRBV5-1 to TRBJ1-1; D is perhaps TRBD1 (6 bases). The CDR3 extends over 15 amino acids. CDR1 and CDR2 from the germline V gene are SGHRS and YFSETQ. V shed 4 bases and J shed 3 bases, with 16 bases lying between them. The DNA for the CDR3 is TGCGCCAGCAGCCAAGACGGGGGCGGTTACACTGAAGCTTTCTTT. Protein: CASSQDGGGYTEAFF.

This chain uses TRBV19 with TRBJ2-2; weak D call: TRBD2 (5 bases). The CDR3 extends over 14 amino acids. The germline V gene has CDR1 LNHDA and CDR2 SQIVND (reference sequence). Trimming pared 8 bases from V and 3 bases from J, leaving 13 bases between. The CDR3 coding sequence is TGTGCCAGTCAGCCGTTGAGGGACACCGGGGAGCTGTTTTTT. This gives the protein CASQPLRDTGELFF.